Below, 2 T cell receptor beta chains from the same sample are listed, as sequenced in a study of T cell changes during pregnancy in multiple sclerosis. The table came from immunoSEQ multiplex PCR; TCRdb's copy has only in-frame clones and leaves some out. The sample lists fewer than 65,000 clones; roughly nine tenths were seen once. The material sequenced was peripheral blood, taken before pregnancy. The receptors shown here come from a female donor with multiple sclerosis, enrolled in a pregnancy study.

J is TRBJ1-5 and V is TRBV7-9; D is unclear. Germline V CDR1 and CDR2: SEHNR, FQNEAQ (reference sequence). This CDR3 has 14 residues. The V gene lost 5 bases and the J gene lost 3 bases, with 11 bases spanning the gap. CDR3 loop: CASSTPGPNQPQHF. As DNA, the CDR3 is TGTGCCAGCAGCACCCCAGGCCCCAATCAGCCCCAGCATTTT.

V is TRBV19 and J is TRBJ1-5; tentatively, D is TRBD1 (6 bases). The germline V gene encodes CDR1 LNHDA and CDR2 SQIVND (reference sequence). V gave up 3 bases and J gave up 13 bases, with 22 bases separating them. The length of the CDR3 is 15 residues. CDR3 DNA: TGTGCCAGTAGTATCGGGGGGAGTATGGGGGCGGCTCAGCATTTT. Translated: CASSIGGSMGAAQHF.